The 18 T cell receptor beta chains listed next were all sequenced from one sample in a study of blood T cell repertoires in COVID-19. Profiling relied on immunoSEQ multiplex PCR, and the TCRdb table lists in-frame clones only, not all of them. The sample contains 150,000 to 200,000 clones, about 88% of which appear only once. The sequenced material came from peripheral blood. These receptors were collected from a woman in her twenties or thirties with active or convalescent COVID-19.

This chain connects TRBV12-3 or TRBV12-4 to TRBJ2-3; D call uncertain. The CDR3 is 13 residues long. V was cut by 0 bases and J by 5 bases, with 6 bases left in between. The CDR3 DNA is TGTGCCAGCAGTTTAGCGTCAGGAGATACGCAGTATTTT. As protein: CASSLASGDTQYF.

Concerning this clone: Different DNA sequences within this sample yield the same CDR3. V is TRBV6-5 and J is TRBJ2-1; 10 bases are shared with TRBD2. V dropped 6 bases and J dropped 4; count of bases not matched to a gene: 3. Germline CDR1 and CDR2: MNHEY and SVGAGI. The CDR3 runs to 14 residues. The CDR3 loop reads CASSRTSGYNEQFF. CDR3 DNA sequence: TGTGCCAGCAGCAGGACTAGCGGATACAATGAGCAGTTCTTC.

This chain links TRBV4-1 with TRBJ2-7, with D hard to call. This CDR3 region has 15 residues. Between the trimmed V and J ends, which lost 0 bases and 0 bases, there was a span of 9 bases. The germline CDR1 and CDR2 sequences are MGHRA and YSYEKL. The CDR3 nucleotides are TGCGCCAGCAGCCAAGACGGAGAAAGCTCCTACGAGCAGTACTTC. It is translated as CASSQDGESSYEQYF.

The chain has TRBV18 and TRBJ1-1; D is undetermined. The CDR3 totals 15 residues. CDR1 and CDR2 from the germline V gene are KGHSH and LQKENI. With 3 bases removed from V and 1 base from J, the gap between germline ends came to 12 bases. The CDR3 is CASSPLVPPNTEAFF. CDR3 nucleotides: TGTGCCAGCTCACCTCTAGTCCCACCGAACACTGAAGCTTTCTTT. Supplemented by reference TRBV18 and TRBJ1-1, the full variable domain reads NAGVMQNPRHLVRRRGQEARLRCSPMKGHSHVYWYRQLPEEGLKFMVYLQKENIIDESGMPKERFSAEFPKEGPSILRIQQVVRGDSAAYFCASSPLVPPNTEAFFGQGTRLTVV.

V and J are TRBV13 and TRBJ2-1; 15 nucleotides match TRBD2. After removal of 7 bases from V and 12 bases from J, the junction contained 13 bases not matched to a gene. This CDR3 has 16 residues. The germline V gene has CDR1 PRHDT and CDR2 FYEKMQ (reference sequence). The CDR3 DNA reads TGTGCCAGCACCCCATCCGGACTAGCGGGAGGGCGCGGGCAGTTCTTC. This sequence encodes CASTPSGLAGGRGQFF.

This chain connects TRBV6-5 to TRBJ2-3, with D unclear. CDR1 and CDR2 from the germline V gene are MNHEY and SVGAGI. The CDR3 contains 14 residues. The V and J ends lost 8 bases and 0 bases respectively, with 12 bases between them. For the CDR3, the DNA is TGTGCCAGCCGTACTCAGGTTAGCACAGATACGCAGTATTTT. Translation gives CASRTQVSTDTQYF.

The chain combines TRBV3-1 (or the pseudogene TRBV3-2) with TRBJ2-1; 9 nucleotides match TRBD2. Trimming cost V 4 bases and J 5 bases; bases outside gene matches: 6. CDR3 length equals 15 residues. The germline V gene has CDR1 LGHDT and CDR2 YNNKEL (reference sequence). The chain's CDR3 is CASSPGLALDNEQFF. In DNA, the CDR3 is TGTGCCAGCAGCCCGGGACTAGCCCTGGACAATGAGCAGTTCTTC.

The rearrangement links TRBV10-1 to TRBJ2-7; possible D gene TRBD2, 6 bases. Trimming removed 3 bases from V and 4 bases from J, with 10 bases in between. The germline gives CDR1 WNHNN, CDR2 SYGVQD (reference sequence). There are 13 residues in the CDR3. This CDR3 is CASSEREVYEQYF. As DNA, the CDR3 is TGCGCCAGCAGTGAAAGGGAGGTTTACGAGCAGTACTTC.

V is TRBV19 and J is TRBJ2-1; 8 bases align to TRBD2. The CDR3 length is 17 residues. The germline V gene encodes CDR1 LNHDA and CDR2 SQIVND (reference sequence). With 4 bases clipped from V and 6 bases from J, the junction kept 14 bases outside the gene matches. Written as DNA, the CDR3 is TGTGCCAGTAGTACGGGAGGGCCAAGCCTCCTCGGCAATGAGCAGTTCTTC. It codes for CASSTGGPSLLGNEQFF.

The genes are TRBV10-1 and TRBJ2-1; TRBD2 aligns across 8 bases. The CDR3 is 15 residues long. Trimming took 5 bases from V and 5 from J; bases not matched to a gene: 8. The germline CDR1 and CDR2 sequences are WNHNN and SYGVQD (reference sequence). This chain's CDR3 is CASSSGGSGHNEQFF. Written as DNA, the CDR3 is TGCGCCAGCAGTTCGGGGGGGAGTGGGCACAATGAGCAGTTCTTC.

This chain links TRBV20-1 with TRBJ1-1; possibly TRBD1 for D (6 bases). The germline V gene has CDR1 DFQATT and CDR2 SNEGSKA (reference sequence). The CDR3 covers 11 residues. V was clipped by 5 bases and J by 8 bases, with 12 bases between them. The CDR3 protein is CSASPGGEAFF. The DNA for the CDR3 is TGCAGTGCTTCGCCGGGGGGCGAAGCTTTCTTT.

J is TRBJ2-3 and V is TRBV6-5; D remains unclear. Trimming pared 0 bases from V and 3 bases from J, leaving 4 bases between. This CDR3 is 13 amino acids long. Germline assignment: CDR1 MNHEY and CDR2 SVGAGI. DNA of the CDR3: TGTGCCAGCAGTTACTCGAGTACAGATACGCAGTATTTT. Protein sequence: CASSYSSTDTQYF.

The DNA for the CDR3 is TGTGCCAGCAGCCGACAGTACAATGAGCAGTTCTTC. Translating gives CASSRQYNEQFF. The chain recombines TRBV3-1 (or the pseudogene TRBV3-2) with TRBJ2-1, with D perhaps TRBD1 (5 bases). Trimming stripped 4 bases from V and 4 bases from J, with 5 bases between. The length of the CDR3 is 12 residues. Germline lookup yields CDR1 LGHDT and CDR2 YNNKEL (reference sequence).

The chain has TRBV2 and TRBJ2-5, with 11 bases identical to TRBD1. Germline V CDR1 and CDR2: SNHLY, FYNNEI. V was clipped by 5 bases and J by 4 bases; unmatched bases: 12. CDR3 size: 17 residues. Here the CDR3 DNA reads TGTGCCAGCAGTCCCTCCTTGGGACAGGGGGGGGCAGAGACCCAGTACTTC. The encoded protein is CASSPSLGQGGAETQYF.

This clone came up once. The genes are TRBV27 and TRBJ2-1, with 7 bases that match TRBD1. Germline loops: CDR1 MNHEY, CDR2 SMNVEV (reference sequence). The V gene end was trimmed by 8 bases and the J gene end by 4 bases; junction bases not matched to a gene: 14. The CDR3 runs 16 residues. CDR3 sequence: CASLRTRGRGYNEQFF. Written as DNA, the CDR3 is TGTGCCAGCTTGAGGACAAGGGGCAGGGGGTACAATGAGCAGTTCTTC.

This chain links TRBV19 with TRBJ1-2; the D is unclear. The V end was cut by 10 bases, the J end by 3 bases, with 9 bases between. Germline CDR1 LNHDA, CDR2 SQIVND (reference sequence). The CDR3 is 11 amino acids. This CDR3 reads CATNTYYGYTF. For the CDR3, the DNA is TGTGCCACAAACACCTACTATGGCTACACCTTC.

This chain uses TRBV30 with TRBJ2-7; D unresolved. V lost 0 bases and J 1 base, leaving 10 bases between the germline ends. The CDR3 sequence is 14 residues long. Germline-derived CDR1 and CDR2 are GTSNPN and SVGIG (reference sequence). Written as DNA, the CDR3 is TGTGCCTGGAGTGTGAAAAGCCGGTCCTACGAGCAGTACTTC. Translation gives CAWSVKSRSYEQYF.

The genes are TRBV18 and TRBJ2-2; 14 bases are a match to TRBD2. Germline lookup yields CDR1 KGHSH and CDR2 LQKENI. With V trimmed by 3 bases and J by 7 bases, 4 bases remained unmatched. The CDR3 consists of 16 residues. The CDR3 is CASSPGTSGRGGELFF. For the CDR3, the DNA is TGTGCCAGCTCACCTGGGACTAGCGGGAGAGGCGGGGAGCTGTTTTTT.